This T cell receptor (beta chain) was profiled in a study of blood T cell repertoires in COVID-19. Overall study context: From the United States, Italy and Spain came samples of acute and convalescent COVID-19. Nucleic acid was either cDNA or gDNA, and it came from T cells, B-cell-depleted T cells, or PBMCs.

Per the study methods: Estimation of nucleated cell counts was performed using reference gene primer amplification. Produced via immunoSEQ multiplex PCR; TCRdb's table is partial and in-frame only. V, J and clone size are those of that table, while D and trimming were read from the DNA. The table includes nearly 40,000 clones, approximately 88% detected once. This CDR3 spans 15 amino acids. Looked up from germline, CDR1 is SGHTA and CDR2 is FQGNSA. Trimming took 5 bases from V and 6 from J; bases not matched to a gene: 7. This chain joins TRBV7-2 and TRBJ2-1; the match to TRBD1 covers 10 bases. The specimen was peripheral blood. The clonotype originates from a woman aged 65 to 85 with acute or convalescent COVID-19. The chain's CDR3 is CASSPRQGAVNEQFF. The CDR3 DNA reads TGTGCCAGCAGCCCTCGACAGGGGGCGGTCAATGAGCAGTTCTTC.